These T cell receptor beta chains were read from a single sample in a study of blood T cell repertoires in COVID-19. Sequencing was performed with immunoSEQ multiplex PCR; in TCRdb, only in-frame clones are kept and a portion is missing. In the table there are approximately 300,000 clones, roughly 87% of which are singletons. Sequenced input: PBMCs or T cells enriched from blood (not recorded which). The receptors here all came from a woman younger than 45 who had recovered from COVID-19. Each CDR3 is given with its conserved first and last residue. A D gene is named only where the DNA matches it firmly. Part of the rows lack a size; the others show once, few, many or a class for expanded clones.

TRBV5-1	TRBD1	-	TRBJ1-2	TGCGCCAGCAGCTTGGAAGGGACAGGGGGTTCTTCGAGGGGCTACACCTTC	CASSLEGTGGSSRGYTF
TRBV19	TRBD2	-	TRBJ2-1	TGTGCCAGTGCCATCCGGACTAGCGGGGTCTACAATGAGCAGTTCTTC	CASAIRTSGVYNEQFF
TRBV7-9	-	-	TRBJ1-2	TGTGCCAGCAGCTTCGGGGGTGGGTATGGCTACACCTTC	CASSFGGGYGYTF
TRBV3-1/TRBV3-2	TRBD1	once	TRBJ1-2	TGTGCCAGCAGCGCGACAGGGAACTATGGCTACACCTTC	CASSATGNYGYTF
TRBV7-2	-	-	TRBJ1-5	TGTGCCAGCAGCTTAGAACGGAGTAGCAATCAGCCCCAGCATTTT	CASSLERSSNQPQHF
TRBV5-1	TRBD1	-	TRBJ1-5	TGCGCCAGCAGCTTGGAGGGACAGGTCCATCAGCCCCAGCATTTT	CASSLEGQVHQPQHF
TRBV7-8	-	-	TRBJ1-2	TGTGCCAGCAGCTTATCAGGGATCGGTGGCTACACCTTC	CASSLSGIGGYTF
TRBV25-1	-	-	TRBJ1-5	TGTGCCAGCAGCGAGACAGACGGTGGTCAGCCCCAGCATTTT	CASSETDGGQPQHF
TRBV5-4	TRBD1	-	TRBJ1-2	TGTGCCAGCAGCTTAGGGACAGGGGTGGATGGCTACACCTTC	CASSLGTGVDGYTF
TRBV19	TRBD1	-	TRBJ2-1	TGTGCCAGTAGCAGTCAGGGGGCGCTTAATGAGCAGTTCTTC	CASSSQGALNEQFF